The 31 T cell receptor beta chains in this list originate from one sample, sequenced in a study of cytomegalovirus exposure and HLA in healthy donors. The PCR employed 60 Vbeta primers together with 13 Jbeta primers. Data came from immunoSEQ multiplex PCR; TCRdb stores just in-frame clones and leaves some out. The data contain more than 85,000 clones, 60% to 85% of them singletons. Input material: PBMCs. The receptors here all came from a boy between 10 and 17 years old in good health and CMV-seronegative.

The V gene is TRBV9, the J gene TRBJ1-2, with TRBD1 matching over 10 bases. The CDR3 has 14 residues. The J segment lost 5 bases and the V segment lost 3 bases, leaving 4 bases of the junction unmatched. CDR1 and CDR2 from the germline V gene are SGDLS and YYNGEE. This CDR3 is CASSAPGQGYGYTF. In DNA form, the CDR3 reads TGTGCCAGCAGCGCCCCGGGACAGGGGTATGGCTACACCTTC.

V is TRBV27 and J is TRBJ1-1; D call uncertain. The CDR3 consists of 13 residues. The V end was cut by 4 bases, the J end by 7 bases, with 13 bases between. Germline CDR1 MNHEY, CDR2 SMNVEV (reference sequence). The CDR3 is CASSSTPGNEAFF. CDR3 sequence (DNA): TGTGCCAGCAGTTCGACCCCGGGAAATGAAGCTTTCTTT.

This rearrangement joins TRBV7-2 to TRBJ1-1; D unclear. V was pared by 9 bases and J by 6 bases, with 14 bases between. The CDR3 runs to 12 residues. Looked up from germline, CDR1 is SGHTA and CDR2 is FQGNSA. The CDR3 loop is CASTGNGPEAFF. Here the CDR3 DNA reads TGTGCCAGTACGGGGAACGGACCTGAAGCTTTCTTT.

The rearrangement links TRBV6-5 to TRBJ2-1; no firm D call. V lost 0 bases to trimming and J lost 5 bases, with 8 bases between them. This CDR3 is built from 14 residues. Germline lookup yields CDR1 MNHEY and CDR2 SVGAGI. CDR3 sequence reads: CASSYSKPNNEQFF. The DNA of the CDR3 is TGTGCCAGCAGTTACTCGAAGCCAAACAATGAGCAGTTCTTC.

The rearrangement links TRBV19 to TRBJ1-5, with TRBD1 identical over 8 bases. With V trimmed by 3 bases and J by 8 bases, 3 bases remained unmatched. The CDR3 extends over 13 amino acids. Germline lookup yields CDR1 LNHDA and CDR2 SQIVND (reference sequence). This CDR3 is CASSMGQAKPQHF. The CDR3 DNA is TGTGCCAGTAGTATGGGACAGGCGAAGCCCCAGCATTTT.

The chain is built from TRBV28 and TRBJ1-2; TRBD1 aligns across 7 bases. J was trimmed by 9 bases and V by 3 bases; bases with no gene match: 13. Germline V gives CDR1 MDHEN, CDR2 SYDVKM. The CDR3 has 15 amino acids. The CDR3, as DNA: TGTGCCAGCAGTTTTTCCGGACAGGCTTTATTTCGCTACACCTTC. Protein: CASSFSGQALFRYTF.

This chain joins TRBV5-1 and TRBJ2-3; 7 bases are a match to TRBD2. Germline V gene lookup returns CDR1 SGHRS and CDR2 YFSETQ. Trimming took 3 bases from V and 2 from J; bases not matched to a gene: 6. The CDR3 sequence is 15 residues long. CDR3 sequence: CASSSKAGATDTQYF. The CDR3 coding sequence is TGCGCCAGCAGCTCTAAGGCGGGAGCCACAGATACGCAGTATTTT.

This chain links TRBV30 with TRBJ2-1; maybe TRBD2 (7 bases). The CDR3 has 15 residues. V was shortened by 4 bases and J by 5 bases, with 18 bases between the two germline ends. Germline V gene lookup returns CDR1 GTSNPN and CDR2 SVGIG (reference sequence). The CDR3 DNA is TGTGCCTGGATCCTGGGGGGGCGGGAGAACAATGAGCAGTTCTTC. Residues: CAWILGGRENNEQFF.

CDR3 residues: CASSIRGGETQYF. The CDR3 DNA follows: TGTGCCAGTAGTATACGGGGGGGAGAGACCCAGTACTTC. The chain recombines TRBV19 with TRBJ2-5; 8 bases are shared with TRBD2. Per germline, CDR1 LNHDA and CDR2 SQIVND (reference sequence). The V and J ends lost 2 bases and 4 bases, in that order; junction bases with no gene match: 0. This CDR3 region has 13 residues.

The genes are TRBV6-1 and TRBJ1-5, with D unclear. The V gene lost 4 bases and the J gene lost 3 bases, with 10 bases spanning the gap. CDR3 length: 14 residues. Germline loops: CDR1 MNHNS, CDR2 SASEGT. CDR3 coding DNA: TGTGCCAGCAGTGGTTCCGAGTTCAATCAGCCCCAGCATTTT. The encoded protein is CASSGSEFNQPQHF.

The rearrangement links TRBV29-1 to TRBJ1-1, with a weak D call TRBD1 (5 bases). V lost 1 base, J lost 10 bases, and 16 bases lay in between. Germline lookup yields CDR1 SQVTM and CDR2 ANQGSEA. CDR3 length equals 13 residues. The CDR3 DNA follows: TGCAGCGTTGAAGTGGGACTCTCTAGGGGAGCTTTCTTT. Protein product: CSVEVGLSRGAFF. The full variable domain, with the rest looked up from reference TRBV29-1 and TRBJ1-1, is SAVISQKPSRDICQRGTSLTIQCQVDSQVTMMFWYRQQPGQSLTLIATANQGSEATYESGFVIDKFPISRPNLTFSTLTVSNMSPEDSSIYLCSVEVGLSRGAFFGQGTRLTVV.

CDR3 sequence (DNA): TGTGCTAGCCGTAGGGGACTGGGGACTGAAGCTTTCTTT. This codes for CASRRGLGTEAFF. The chain couples TRBV12-5 to TRBJ1-1; D perhaps matches TRBD1 (5 bases). This CDR3 has 13 residues. Germline V gives CDR1 LGHNT, CDR2 FRNRAP. Trimming removed 9 bases from V and 5 bases from J, with 16 bases in between. The full variable domain, rest sourced from reference TRBV12-5 and TRBJ1-1, is DARVTQTPRHKVTEMGQEVTMRCQPILGHNTVFWYRQTMMQGLELLAYFRNRAPLDDSGMPKDRFSAEMPDATLATLKIQPSEPRDSAVYFCASRRGLGTEAFFGQGTRLTVV.

As concerns this clone: Mismatch with germline at one junction end may stem from a read error. The chain joins TRBV2 to TRBJ2-5; 7 nucleotides match TRBD1. Germline values: CDR1 SNHLY, CDR2 FYNNEI. CDR3 length: 13 amino acids. The CDR3 DNA reads TGTGCCAGCAGTGAAGCAGTTTCGACAGGGTGGCACTTC. Its protein is CASSEAVSTGWHF.

This clone was seen more than once but under ten times. The chain joins TRBV4-3 to TRBJ1-2, with TRBD1 matching over 10 bases. This CDR3 has 16 amino acids. Germline CDR1 reads LGHNA; CDR2 reads YSLEER. V dropped 2 bases and J dropped 5; count of bases not matched to a gene: 8. The CDR3 DNA sequence: TGCGCCAGCAGCCAATTCACCGGGACAGGGGCTTATGGCTACACCTTC. Residues: CASSQFTGTGAYGYTF.

The chain links TRBV25-1 to TRBJ2-1; tentative D call: TRBD1 (6 bases). CDR1 and CDR2 (germline): MGHDK, SYGVNS. The CDR3 covers 15 residues. V lost 4 bases and J lost 7, with 17 bases in between. The CDR3 is CASSASGTSGNEQFF. The CDR3 nucleotides read TGTGCCAGCAGTGCGTCCGGGACATCGGGGAATGAGCAGTTCTTC.

The chain links TRBV6-1 to TRBJ2-3; D is uncertain. Germline V gives CDR1 MNHNS, CDR2 SASEGT. This CDR3 is 15 amino acids long. Trimming cost V 7 bases and J 4 bases, with 18 bases left between them. CDR3: CASILDSEVADTQYF. The DNA for the CDR3 is TGTGCCAGCATTCTAGATTCAGAAGTCGCAGATACGCAGTATTTT.

The CDR3 sequence is CASSTQPRQETQYF. CDR3 coding DNA: TGTGCCAGCAGCACTCAACCCCGCCAAGAGACCCAGTACTTC. This chain uses TRBV11-2 with TRBJ2-5; D is uncertain. V gave up 5 bases and J gave up 1 base, with 11 bases separating them. Germline CDR1 reads SGHAT; CDR2 reads FQNNGV. This CDR3 has 14 amino acids. Full variable domain (rest looked up from reference TRBV11-2 and TRBJ2-5): EAGVAQSPRYKIIEKRQSVAFWCNPISGHATLYWYQQILGQGPKLLIQFQNNGVVDDSQLPKDRFSAERLKGVDSTLKIQPAKLEDSAVYLCASSTQPRQETQYFGPGTRLLVL.

The V and J genes are TRBV14 and TRBJ2-7; TRBD2 agrees at 10 bases. This CDR3 is 15 amino acids long. J was trimmed by 8 bases and V by 3 bases; bases with no gene match: 10. Germline CDR1 is SGHDN and CDR2 is FVKESK. The CDR3 DNA reads as TGTGCCAGCAGCCAGAGAGGGGGACTAGCGAGGCAGCAGTACTTC. Its translation: CASSQRGGLARQQYF. The complete variable domain, with remaining parts taken from reference TRBV14 and TRBJ2-7, reads EAGVTQFPSHSVIEKGQTVTLRCDPISGHDNLYWYRRVMGKEIKFLLHFVKESKQDESGMPNNRFLAERTGGTYSTLKVQPAELEDSGVYFCASSQRGGLARQQYFGPGTRLTVT.

The rearrangement uses TRBV7-8 and TRBJ2-7, with 7 bases lining up with TRBD2. Losses at the gene ends were 2 bases for V and 0 bases for J; bases not matched to a gene: 4. The CDR3 consists of 15 residues. Germline CDR1 SGHVS, CDR2 FQNEAQ. CDR3 protein: CASSLSSGSSYEQYF. CDR3 in DNA: TGTGCCAGCAGCTTATCTAGCGGTAGCTCCTACGAGCAGTACTTC.

The V call is TRBV7-8, the J call TRBJ2-5; no firm D call. CDR1 is SGHVS and CDR2 is FQNEAQ in the germline V gene. V gave up 0 bases and J gave up 2 bases, with 16 bases separating them. The length of the CDR3 is 17 residues. CDR3 nucleotides: TGTGCCAGCAGCTTAGCCTACGGAAAACTAACTCAAGAGACCCAGTACTTC. Its translation: CASSLAYGKLTQETQYF.

The chain carries TRBV7-9 and TRBJ2-7; possibly TRBD2 for D (6 bases). Germline lookup yields CDR1 SEHNR and CDR2 FQNEAQ (reference sequence). V dropped 3 bases and J dropped 3 bases, with 9 bases sitting between them. The length of the CDR3 is 13 residues. CDR3 residues: CASSFIADYEQYF. For the CDR3, the DNA is TGTGCCAGCAGCTTCATAGCGGACTACGAGCAGTACTTC.

This rearrangement joins TRBV15 to TRBJ2-3; a possible D gene is TRBD2 (6 bases). V lost 6 bases and J lost 1, with 14 bases in between. From germline, CDR1 is LNHNV and CDR2 YYDKDF (reference sequence). The CDR3 length is 15 residues. The CDR3 here is CATRGLQGRTDTQYF. CDR3 bases: TGTGCCACCAGAGGACTACAAGGGCGCACAGATACGCAGTATTTT.

This clone is a singleton in its sample. The chain has TRBV4-3 and TRBJ2-1; TRBD2 agrees at 13 bases. The V and J ends lost 4 bases and 4 bases, in that order; junction bases with no gene match: 1. CDR1 LGHNA and CDR2 YSLEER come from the germline V gene. The CDR3 contains 15 residues. CDR3 sequence: CASSRGLAGYNEQFF. In nucleotides, the CDR3 is TGCGCCAGCAGCCGGGGACTAGCGGGGTACAATGAGCAGTTCTTC.

The chain links TRBV9 to TRBJ2-7; TRBD1 matches 7 bases. Germline V gives CDR1 SGDLS, CDR2 YYNGEE. The CDR3 spans 15 residues. Unmatched junction bases numbered 5, after V lost 0 bases and J lost 2 bases. The CDR3 DNA reads as TGTGCCAGCAGCGTAGCTTGGGACAGCCCCTACGAGCAGTACTTC. This encodes CASSVAWDSPYEQYF.

This clone came up once. CDR3 in DNA: TGCGCCAGCAGCCCTGGGACAGTTAACTATGGCTACACCTTC. Translation: CASSPGTVNYGYTF. J is TRBJ1-2 and V is TRBV4-1; 7 nucleotides align to TRBD1. V was pared by 4 bases and J by 1 base, with 3 bases of the junction left unmatched. The CDR3 is 14 amino acids. CDR1 and CDR2 (germline): MGHRA, YSYEKL.

V gene TRBV14 combines with J gene TRBJ1-1; the match to TRBD1 covers 8 bases. Germline V CDR1 and CDR2: SGHDN, FVKESK. With 2 bases clipped from V and 1 base from J, the junction kept 15 bases outside the gene matches. The CDR3 covers 19 residues. The CDR3 region is CASSQYIGRTGLRNTEAFF. The DNA for the CDR3 is TGTGCCAGCAGCCAATATATCGGGAGGACAGGGCTGCGGAACACTGAAGCTTTCTTT.

V is TRBV29-1 and J is TRBJ2-7; D might be TRBD1 (6 bases). From germline, CDR1 is SQVTM and CDR2 ANQGSEA. CDR3 size: 12 residues. Trimming removed 5 bases at V and 3 bases at J, with 11 bases between. CDR3 amino acids: CSVSPDSYEQYF. Written as DNA, the CDR3 is TGCAGCGTTTCACCGGACAGCTACGAGCAGTACTTC.

This clone was found a few times. J is TRBJ1-2 and V is TRBV7-2; possibly TRBD1 for D (6 bases). Germline CDR1 and CDR2: SGHTA and FQGNSA. CDR3 length: 15 amino acids. V lost 7 bases, J lost 1 base, and 16 bases lay in between. The CDR3 sequence: CASTSPRGSNYGYTF. The CDR3, as DNA: TGTGCCAGCACCTCACCCAGGGGAAGTAACTATGGCTACACCTTC.

This clone was seen a handful of times. V gene TRBV4-3 combines with J gene TRBJ2-1; 9 positions agree with TRBD2. CDR1 LGHNA and CDR2 YSLEER come from the germline V gene. The CDR3 extends over 15 amino acids. J gave up 6 bases and V 5 bases, and 8 bases lay outside the gene matches. The CDR3 region is CASSATGLAGNEQFF. The CDR3, as DNA: TGCGCCAGCAGCGCGACGGGACTAGCTGGCAATGAGCAGTTCTTC.

The gene calls are TRBV7-8 and TRBJ1-1; D call uncertain. CDR1 is SGHVS and CDR2 is FQNEAQ in the germline V gene. CDR3 size: 10 residues. V lost 3 bases, J lost 7 bases, and 3 bases lay in between. This CDR3 is CASSFSEAFF. DNA for the CDR3: TGTGCCAGCAGCTTTAGTGAAGCTTTCTTT.

This clone was detected a few times. The rearrangement links TRBV7-9 to TRBJ2-7; unclear D gene. Germline CDR1 SEHNR, CDR2 FQNEAQ (reference sequence). Between the trimmed V and J ends, which lost 4 bases and 3 bases, there was a span of 7 bases. The CDR3 has 12 residues. As DNA, the CDR3 is TGTGCCAGCAGCTACGGTAACTACGAGCAGTACTTC. Encoded protein: CASSYGNYEQYF.